This T cell receptor beta chain derives from a study of cytomegalovirus exposure and HLA in healthy donors. Germline CDR1 is SGDLS and CDR2 is YYNGEE. The CDR3 loop spans 16 amino acids. V lost 3 bases and J lost 3; bases outside the gene matches: 5. It was with 60 Vbeta and 13 Jbeta primers that the PCR ran. Using immunoSEQ multiplex PCR, the repertoire was profiled, and TCRdb retains in-frame clones only, with some absent. The sample lists roughly 160,000 clones, 70% to 90% occurring once. Sequencing was carried out using PBMCs. The gene calls are TRBV9 and TRBJ1-3; TRBD1 agrees at 11 bases. The receptor comes from a male donor in good health and CMV-seronegative. CDR3 sequence reads: CASSAAGTGGGNTIYF. The CDR3 DNA follows: TGTGCCAGCAGCGCCGCCGGGACAGGGGGTGGAAACACCATATATTTT.